The 4 T cell receptor beta chains reported below all come from one sample, sequenced in a study of T cells in Graves' hyperthyroidism and ophthalmopathy. Amplification yielded TCR beta CDR3 regions, with RNA transcripts as the source. The HTBI primer set was used in a first-round RT-PCR of the TCR CDR3. TCRdb redid the calling of the multiplex PCR reads with MiXCR, one entry per CDR3 protein. Counted here are about 510,000 distinct CDR3 sequences, approximately 48% occurring once; the ten biggest clones make up about two fifths. What was sequenced was peripheral blood or thyroid tissue (not recorded which). The receptors stem from an adult woman with Graves' disease, either hyperthyroidism or ophthalmopathy (not recorded which).

A word on this clonotype: Compared with germline, one end of the junction differs, possibly owing to a read error. The gene calls are TRBV25-1 and TRBJ1-5; D ambiguous. The CDR3 length is 16 residues. CDR1 and CDR2 from the germline V gene are MGHDK and SYGVNS. This CDR3 is CACSVAVGNSNQPQHF. The CDR3 DNA follows: TGTGCCTGCAGCGTTGCTGTAGGGAATAGCAATCAGCCCCAGCATTTT. Variable domain in full (rest from reference TRBV25-1 and TRBJ1-5): EADIYQTPRYLVIGTGKKITLECSQTMGHDKMYWYQQDPGMELHLIHYSYGVNSTEKGDLSSESTVSRIRTEHFPLTLESARPSHTSQYLCACSVAVGNSNQPQHFGDGTRLSIL.

On this clonotype itself: The CDR3 carries no conserved terminal phenylalanine or tryptophan, so it likely arises from a read error. The DNA is omitted, as the CDR3 cannot be located on it reliably, and the CDR3 follows TCRdb's listing. The chain combines TRBV20-1 with TRBJ2-6. The CDR3 spans 8 residues, counting both ends. Germline CDR1 reads DFQATT; CDR2 reads SNEGSKA (reference sequence). The CDR3 here is CSALGGTS.

This clonotype appeared a few times. The chain joins TRBV28 to TRBJ1-2; D call uncertain. The V end was cut by 5 bases, the J end by 7 bases, with 26 bases between. Germline V gene data show CDR1 as MDHEN and CDR2 as SYDVKM. The CDR3 covers 17 residues. The CDR3: CASSLPIQRPGSVGYTF. The CDR3 nucleotides read TGTGCCAGCAGTCTACCTATACAAAGACCGGGATCCGTTGGCTACACCTTC.

About this clonotype: Likely a read error: the CDR3 ends without its conserved phenylalanine or tryptophan. The limits of the CDR3 on the DNA are not certain, so only TCRdb's listed CDR3 is given. The chain has TRBV7-2 and TRBJ2-5; the D call of TRBD1 is as the table states it, not checked on the DNA. The germline V gene encodes CDR1 SGHTA and CDR2 FQGNSA. From its first to its last residue, the CDR3 has 13 amino acids. The CDR3 sequence: CASSLGQTTPQFV.